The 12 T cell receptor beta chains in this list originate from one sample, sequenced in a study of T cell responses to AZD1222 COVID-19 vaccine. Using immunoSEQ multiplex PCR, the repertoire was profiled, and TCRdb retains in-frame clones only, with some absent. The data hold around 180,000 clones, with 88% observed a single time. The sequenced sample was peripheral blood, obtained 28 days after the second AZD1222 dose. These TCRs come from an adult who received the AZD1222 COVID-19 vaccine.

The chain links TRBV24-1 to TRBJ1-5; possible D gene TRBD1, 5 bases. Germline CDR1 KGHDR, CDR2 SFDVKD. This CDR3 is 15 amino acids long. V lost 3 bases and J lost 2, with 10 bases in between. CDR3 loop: CATSDAGMRNQPQHF. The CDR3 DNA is TGTGCCACCAGTGATGCAGGGATGCGCAATCAGCCCCAGCATTTT.

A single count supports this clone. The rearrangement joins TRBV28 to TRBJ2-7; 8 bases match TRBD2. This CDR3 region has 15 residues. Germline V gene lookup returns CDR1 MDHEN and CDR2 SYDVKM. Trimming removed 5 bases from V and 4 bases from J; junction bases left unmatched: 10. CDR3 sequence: CASSPGGAGIYEQYF. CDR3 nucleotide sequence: TGTGCCAGCAGTCCGGGAGGGGCAGGCATTTACGAGCAGTACTTC.

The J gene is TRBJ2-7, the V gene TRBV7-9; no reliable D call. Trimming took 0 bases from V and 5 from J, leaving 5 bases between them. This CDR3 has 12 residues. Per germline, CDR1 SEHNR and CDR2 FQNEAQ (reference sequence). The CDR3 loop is CASSLASNEQYF. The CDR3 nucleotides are TGTGCCAGCAGCTTAGCTTCAAACGAGCAGTACTTC.

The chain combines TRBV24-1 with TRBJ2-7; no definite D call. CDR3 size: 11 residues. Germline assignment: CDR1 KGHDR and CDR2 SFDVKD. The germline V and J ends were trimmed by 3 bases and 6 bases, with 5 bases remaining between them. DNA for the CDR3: TGTGCCACCAGTGATACGGTCGAGCAGTACTTC. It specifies CATSDTVEQYF.

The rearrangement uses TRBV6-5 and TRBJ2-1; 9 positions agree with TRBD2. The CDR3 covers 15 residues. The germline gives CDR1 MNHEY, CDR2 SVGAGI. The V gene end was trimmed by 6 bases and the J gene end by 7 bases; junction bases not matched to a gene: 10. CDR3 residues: CASRVAGAGDNEQFF. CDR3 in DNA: TGTGCCAGCAGAGTAGCGGGAGCCGGCGATAATGAGCAGTTCTTC.

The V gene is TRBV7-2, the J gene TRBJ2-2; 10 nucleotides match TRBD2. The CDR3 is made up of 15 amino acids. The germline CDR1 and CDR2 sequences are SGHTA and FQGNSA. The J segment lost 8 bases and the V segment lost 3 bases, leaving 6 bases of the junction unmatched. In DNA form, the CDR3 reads TGTGCCAGCAGCTTGGTGCCTAGCGGGAGAGGGGAGCTGTTTTTT. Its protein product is CASSLVPSGRGELFF.

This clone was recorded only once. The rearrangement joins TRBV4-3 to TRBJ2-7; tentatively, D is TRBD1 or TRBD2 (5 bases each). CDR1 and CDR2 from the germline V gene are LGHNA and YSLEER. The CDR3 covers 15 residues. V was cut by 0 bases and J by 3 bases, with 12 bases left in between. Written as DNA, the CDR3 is TGCGCCAGCAGCCAAGATTGGGGACCCCGCTACGAGCAGTACTTC. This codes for CASSQDWGPRYEQYF.

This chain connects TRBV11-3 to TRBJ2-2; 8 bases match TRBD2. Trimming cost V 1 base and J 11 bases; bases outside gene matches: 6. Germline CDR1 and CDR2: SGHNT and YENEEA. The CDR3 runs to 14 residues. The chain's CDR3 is CASSLGGLAGELFF. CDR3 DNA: TGTGCCAGCAGCTTAGGCGGGCTAGCGGGCGAGCTGTTTTTT.

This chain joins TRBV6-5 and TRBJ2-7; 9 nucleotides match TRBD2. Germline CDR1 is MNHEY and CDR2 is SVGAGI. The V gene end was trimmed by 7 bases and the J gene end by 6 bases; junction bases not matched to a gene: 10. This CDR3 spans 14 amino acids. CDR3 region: CASKTQAGGFEQYF. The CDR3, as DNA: TGTGCCAGCAAGACTCAAGCGGGAGGATTCGAGCAGTACTTC.

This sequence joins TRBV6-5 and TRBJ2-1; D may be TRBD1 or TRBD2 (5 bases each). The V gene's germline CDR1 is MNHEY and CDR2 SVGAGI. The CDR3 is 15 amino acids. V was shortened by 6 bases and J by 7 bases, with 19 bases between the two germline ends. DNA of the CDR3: TGTGCCAGCAGGTACCGTGGGGCGAGGGAAAATGAGCAGTTCTTC. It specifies CASRYRGARENEQFF.

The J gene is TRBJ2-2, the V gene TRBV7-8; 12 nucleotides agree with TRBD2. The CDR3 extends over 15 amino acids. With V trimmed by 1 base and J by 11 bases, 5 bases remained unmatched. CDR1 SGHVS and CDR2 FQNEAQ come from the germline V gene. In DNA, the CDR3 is TGTGCCAGCAGCTTAGATAGGACTAGCGGGATCGAGCTGTTTTTT. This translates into CASSLDRTSGIELFF. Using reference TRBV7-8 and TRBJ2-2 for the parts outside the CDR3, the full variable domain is GAGVSQSPRYKVAKRGQDVALRCDPISGHVSLFWYQQALGQGPEFLTYFQNEAQLDKSGLPSDRFFAERPEGSVSTLKIQRTQQEDSAVYLCASSLDRTSGIELFFGEGSRLTVL.

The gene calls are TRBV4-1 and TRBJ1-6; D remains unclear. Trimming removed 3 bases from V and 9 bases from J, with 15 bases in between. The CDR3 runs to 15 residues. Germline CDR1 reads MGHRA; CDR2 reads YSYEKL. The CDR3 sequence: CASSHQTTRGSPLHF. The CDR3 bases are TGCGCCAGCAGCCACCAGACCACTCGGGGTTCACCCCTCCACTTT.